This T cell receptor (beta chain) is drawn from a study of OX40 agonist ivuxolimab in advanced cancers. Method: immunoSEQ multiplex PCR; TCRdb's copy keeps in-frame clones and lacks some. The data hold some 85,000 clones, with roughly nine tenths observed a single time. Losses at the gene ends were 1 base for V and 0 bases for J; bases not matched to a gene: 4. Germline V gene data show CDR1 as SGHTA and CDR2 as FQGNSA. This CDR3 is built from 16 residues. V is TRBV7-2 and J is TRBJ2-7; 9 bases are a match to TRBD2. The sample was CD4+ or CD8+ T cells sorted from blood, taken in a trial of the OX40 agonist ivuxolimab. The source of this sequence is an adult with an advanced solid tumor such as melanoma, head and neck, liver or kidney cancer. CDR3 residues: CASSLEGTSSSYEQYF. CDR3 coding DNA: TGTGCCAGCAGCTTAGAAGGGACTAGCAGCTCCTACGAGCAGTACTTC.